This section outlines one T cell receptor (beta chain) sequence together with its context. The sample belongs to a study of cytomegalovirus exposure and HLA in healthy donors. The CDR3 contains 16 residues. Germline CDR1 reads GTSNPN; CDR2 reads SVGIG (reference sequence). V lost 0 bases and J lost 2, with 14 bases in between. Vbeta (60) and Jbeta (13) primers were used in the PCR. Data came from immunoSEQ multiplex PCR; TCRdb stores just in-frame clones and leaves some out. The sample lists 52,000 or so clones, 70% to 80% seen once, with approximately 2.5% in the top ten. Sequencing was performed on PBMCs. V gene TRBV30 combines with J gene TRBJ1-5, with D possibly matching TRBD1 (6 bases). The receptor was isolated from a woman aged 35 to 49 in good health and CMV-seropositive. CDR3 nucleotides: TGTGCCTGGAGTGTACCGGGGGGCGCAGGCAATCAGCCCCAGCATTTT. As protein: CAWSVPGGAGNQPQHF. The entire variable domain, with the rest obtained from reference TRBV30 and TRBJ1-5, is as follows: SQTIHQWPATLVQPVGSPLSLECTVEGTSNPNLYWYRQAAGRGLQLLFYSVGIGQISSEVPQNLSASRPQDRQFILSSKKLLLSDSGFYLCAWSVPGGAGNQPQHFGDGTRLSIL.